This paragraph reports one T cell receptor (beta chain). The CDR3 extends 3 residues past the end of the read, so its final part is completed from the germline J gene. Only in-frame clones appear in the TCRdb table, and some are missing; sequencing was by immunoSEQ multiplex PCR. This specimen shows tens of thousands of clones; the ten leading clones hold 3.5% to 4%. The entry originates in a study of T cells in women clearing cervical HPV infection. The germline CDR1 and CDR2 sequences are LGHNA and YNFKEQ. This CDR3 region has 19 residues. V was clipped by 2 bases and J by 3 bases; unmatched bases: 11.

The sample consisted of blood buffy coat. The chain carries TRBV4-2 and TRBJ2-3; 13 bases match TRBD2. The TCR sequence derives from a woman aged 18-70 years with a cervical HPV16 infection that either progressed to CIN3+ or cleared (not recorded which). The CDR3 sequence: CASSQTSGGAWGTTDTQYF. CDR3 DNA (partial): TGTGCCAGCAGCCAAACTAGCGGGGGGGCCTGGGGGACGACAGATACG.